This TCR beta chain was identified in a study of T-cell reconstitution after alpha-beta-depleted transplantation in children. Unique molecular identifiers were used to barcode this TCRbeta library. MiXCR, run by TCRdb on the PCR reads, gives a single entry per CDR3 protein. The sample lists a few hundred thousand distinct CDR3 sequences, about 12% occurring once. This CDR3 is 15 amino acids long. Looked up from germline, CDR1 is SGHDT and CDR2 is YYEEEE. J was trimmed by 6 bases and V by 7 bases; bases with no gene match: 12. The chain couples TRBV5-6 to TRBJ2-3; TRBD2 aligns across 9 bases. The sequence was obtained from a human donor who donated a stem cell graft to a child with combined immunodeficiency. Specimen: PBMCs from the stem cell graft donor, collected from the stem cell graft. The CDR3 bases are TGTGCCAGCGTGAAGGGACTAGCTGAGAGGGATACGCAGTATTTT. Residues: CASVKGLAERDTQYF.